The T cell receptor (beta chain) described here comes from a study of CD8 T cells in ankylosing spondylitis. Whole-study results and caveats: Peripheral blood samples showed relatively rare disease-linked clones, and these clones were CD8+. Disease-linked clones were reportedly significantly enriched in matched ankylosing spondylitis synovial fluid. A TCR beta motif of fewer than 10 highly homologous variants seemed to mark ankylosing spondylitis blood.

Losses at the gene ends were 5 bases for V and 4 bases for J; bases not matched to a gene: 13. CDR1 is SGHAT, CDR2 FQDESV, per germline (reference sequence). There are 18 residues in the CDR3. Libraries for TCR beta were made by quantitative 5'-RACE with molecular barcodes. From the 5' RACE reads, TCRdb called clonotypes with MiXCR, one entry per CDR3 protein. Among over 450,000 distinct CDR3 sequences listed, roughly 13% were seen once. This clonotype was counted ten times or more. Its antigen remains unidentified. This clonotype was sampled from a male donor with ankylosing spondylitis. This chain joins TRBV11-1 and TRBJ2-1; 11 nucleotides line up with TRBD1. The material sequenced was blood, either unsorted or a sorted T cell fraction (not recorded which). CDR3 in DNA: TGTGCCAGCAGCCCGGACAGGGGGCCGGGCGGTTTTTACAATGAGCAGTTCTTC. Its translation is CASSPDRGPGGFYNEQFF.